These T cell receptor beta chains were read from a single sample in a study of shared clonotypes between healthy human individuals. TCRdb's table, derived via immunoSEQ multiplex PCR, lists solely in-frame clones and lacks some. Of 1,100,000 or so clones in the sample, about four fifths were seen once. Source material: memory CD4+ T cells from PBMCs. Receptors originate from a man younger than 30 in good health. Some clones in this sample may be carry-over from other donors' samples. The conserved cysteine and the conserved F or W are not part of the CDR3 here.

j_gene	v_gene	CDR3aa
TRBJ1-2	TRBV7-3	ASSPSVGGYT
TRBJ2-3	TRBV7-9	ASSLGLRSDTQY
TRBJ1-5	TRBV16	ASSQGENQPQH
TRBJ2-3	TRBV18	ASSPPTGTDTQY
TRBJ1-1	TRBV2	ASSEMAFEAF
TRBJ2-3	TRBV4-1	ASSQGHREGDTQY
TRBJ2-2	TRBV27	ASSFWTDGELF
TRBJ2-5	TRBV5-1	ASSLDRETQY
TRBJ1-2	TRBV7-2	ASSPGTEYNYGYT
TRBJ2-7	TRBV5-6	ASSAPDSYEQY
TRBJ2-3	TRBV4-3	ASSQYASTDTQY
TRBJ2-7	TRBV5-6	ASSSLGGRYEQY
TRBJ2-7	TRBV20-1	SAHYYEQY
TRBJ2-7	TRBV4-1	ASSQDLIAGDGQY
TRBJ2-7	TRBV5-1	ASSSSGQASYEQY
TRBJ1-4	TRBV5-1	ASSLDDTALKLF
TRBJ2-5	TRBV16	ASSLRTGAETQY
TRBJ1-2	TRBV7-9	ASSLDRQRPGYGYT
TRBJ1-1	TRBV28	ASSQIKDEAF
TRBJ1-5	TRBV15	ATSSDRNQPQH
TRBJ1-1	TRBV5-1	ASSLALERAF
TRBJ2-1	TRBV5-4	ASSSRGGRAFVNEQF
TRBJ2-6	TRBV30	AWSVTGSGANVLT
TRBJ1-3	TRBV10-3	AISGQLGENTIY
TRBJ2-7	TRBV6-5	ASRRSGVAGNEQY
TRBJ1-5	TRBV6-1	ASSEAGWGNQPQH
TRBJ1-2	TRBV19	ASPGGSQGDGYT
TRBJ1-5	TRBV11-2	ASSLVPGGNQPQH
TRBJ1-2	TRBV5-1	ASSPTGTGRGYT
TRBJ2-1	TRBV11-2	ASRSADLYNEQF
TRBJ1-4	TRBV27	ASRTGTYEKLF
TRBJ2-7	TRBV10-2	ASSGLAGKNEQY
TRBJ2-2	TRBV6-5	ASRRDSNTGELF
TRBJ2-3	TRBV12-1	ASNPRQTTDTQY
TRBJ1-4	TRBV5-1	ASSPWTGEIREKLF
TRBJ2-5	TRBV19	ASHSRQGLETQY
TRBJ1-3	TRBV5-1	ASSSDSSGNTIY
TRBJ1-2	TRBV28	ASSLWINNYGYT
TRBJ2-2	TRBV5-1	ASSPGASGRGTGELF
TRBJ1-2	TRBV6-8	ASSYRGYT
TRBJ2-3	TRBV6-1	ASRGLASDTQY
TRBJ1-3	TRBV28	ASSSPVLSQITGRRGNTIY
TRBJ1-1	TRBV6-5	ASSYRGNTEAF
TRBJ2-2	TRBV5-1	ASSSYPGAFTGELF
TRBJ1-1	TRBV11-2	ASSFSDTEAF
TRBJ1-2	TRBV6-5	ASSYTILDRRGYT
TRBJ1-3	TRBV2	ASSEGLKSSGNTIY
TRBJ2-3	TRBV5-1	ASSLDRGTDTQY
TRBJ2-5	TRBV10-2	ASSGADGETQY
TRBJ2-2	TRBV25-1	ASTHRKSGGTTGELF
TRBJ1-2	TRBV4-3	ASSQDPRVLGYT
TRBJ1-3	TRBV5-1	ASSEGNTIY
TRBJ1-3	TRBV5-6	ASSLAWNRSSGNTIY
TRBJ1-1	TRBV30	AYSYQGGTEAF
TRBJ2-1	TRBV11-2	ASSPAAGQTSYNEQF
TRBJ1-1	TRBV29-1	SVEKGGTEAL